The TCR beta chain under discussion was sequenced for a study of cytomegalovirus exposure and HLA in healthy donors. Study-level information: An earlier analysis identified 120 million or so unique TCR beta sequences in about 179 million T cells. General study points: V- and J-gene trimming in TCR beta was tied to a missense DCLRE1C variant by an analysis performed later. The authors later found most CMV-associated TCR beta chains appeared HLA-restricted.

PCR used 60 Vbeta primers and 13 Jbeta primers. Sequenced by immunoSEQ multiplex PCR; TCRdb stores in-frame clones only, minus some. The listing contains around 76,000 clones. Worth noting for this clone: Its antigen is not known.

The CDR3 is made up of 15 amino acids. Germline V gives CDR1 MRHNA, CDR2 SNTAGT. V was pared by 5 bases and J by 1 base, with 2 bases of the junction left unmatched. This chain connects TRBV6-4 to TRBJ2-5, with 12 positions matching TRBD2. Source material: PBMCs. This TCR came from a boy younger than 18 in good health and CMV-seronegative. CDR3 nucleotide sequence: TGTGCCAGCAGTCCACTAGCGGGAGGCCAAGAGACCCAGTACTTC. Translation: CASSPLAGGQETQYF.